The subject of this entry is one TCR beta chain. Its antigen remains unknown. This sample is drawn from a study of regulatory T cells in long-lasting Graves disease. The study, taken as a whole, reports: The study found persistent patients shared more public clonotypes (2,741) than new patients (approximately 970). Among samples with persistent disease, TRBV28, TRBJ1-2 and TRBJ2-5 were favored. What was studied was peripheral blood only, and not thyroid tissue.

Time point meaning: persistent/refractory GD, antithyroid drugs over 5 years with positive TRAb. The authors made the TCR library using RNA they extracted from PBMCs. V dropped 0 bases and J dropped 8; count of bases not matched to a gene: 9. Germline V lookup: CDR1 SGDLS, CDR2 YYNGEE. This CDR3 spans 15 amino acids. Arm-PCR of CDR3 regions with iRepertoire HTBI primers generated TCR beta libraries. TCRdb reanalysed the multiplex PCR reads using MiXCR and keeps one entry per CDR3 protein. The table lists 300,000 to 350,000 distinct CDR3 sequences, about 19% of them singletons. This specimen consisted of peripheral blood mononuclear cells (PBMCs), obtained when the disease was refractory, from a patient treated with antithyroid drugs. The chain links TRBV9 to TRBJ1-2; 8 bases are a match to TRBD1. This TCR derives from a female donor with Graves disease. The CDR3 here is CASSVEFGTGSGYTF. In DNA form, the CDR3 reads TGTGCCAGCAGCGTAGAATTCGGGACAGGTAGCGGCTACACCTTC.